A selection of T cell receptor beta chains follows, all from one sample in a study of blood T cell repertoires in COVID-19. Repertoires were generated with immunoSEQ multiplex PCR, while TCRdb's copy carries only in-frame clones and drops some. This table has some 140,000 clones, 65% to 90% appearing once. Sequencing used peripheral blood. These TCRs come from a woman aged 55-70 years with COVID-19, enrolled during active disease. CDR3s include the opening cysteine and the closing phenylalanine or tryptophan. A D gene is named only where the DNA matches it firmly. Size is stated for part of the rows, as once, few or many counts, or as a class when the clone is expanded.

j_gene: TRBJ2-5; v_gene: TRBV6-5; abundance: once; d_gene: TRBD1; CDR3nt: TGTGCCAGCAGTTTTACGACAGGGCTGAAGACCCAGTACTTC; CDR3aa: CASSFTTGLKTQYF
j_gene: TRBJ2-6; v_gene: TRBV7-8; abundance: .; d_gene: .; CDR3nt: TGTGCCAGCAGTCGCCTAGTCGGCAGGGGAAGCCCTGGGGCCAACGTCCTGACTTTC; CDR3aa: CASSRLVGRGSPGANVLTF
j_gene: TRBJ1-1; v_gene: TRBV5-1; abundance: .; d_gene: .; CDR3nt: TGCGCCAGCAGCTTGATCCAGTTGAACACTGAAGCTTTCTTT; CDR3aa: CASSLIQLNTEAFF
j_gene: TRBJ2-1; v_gene: TRBV7-9; abundance: .; d_gene: TRBD2; CDR3nt: TGTGCCAGCAGCTCACTAGCGGGGCTTTACAATGAGCAGTTCTTC; CDR3aa: CASSSLAGLYNEQFF
j_gene: TRBJ1-6; v_gene: TRBV7-3; abundance: .; d_gene: TRBD1; CDR3nt: TGTGCCAGCAGCTCAGGACAGGGAAATTCACCCCTCCACTTT; CDR3aa: CASSSGQGNSPLHF
j_gene: TRBJ1-2; v_gene: TRBV6-2/TRBV6-3; abundance: .; d_gene: .; CDR3nt: TGTGCCAGCAGCCGAGGGAGGGAGCTTGGCTACACCTTC; CDR3aa: CASSRGRELGYTF
j_gene: TRBJ1-4; v_gene: TRBV2; abundance: .; d_gene: .; CDR3nt: TGTGCCAGCAGTGAACAGGGGTCCCCAGGTGAAAAACTGTTTTTT; CDR3aa: CASSEQGSPGEKLFF
j_gene: TRBJ1-2; v_gene: TRBV6-1; abundance: .; d_gene: .; CDR3nt: TGTGCCAGCAGTGATCCCCCCGAGAACTATGGCTACACCTTC; CDR3aa: CASSDPPENYGYTF
j_gene: TRBJ1-2; v_gene: TRBV7-8; abundance: .; d_gene: TRBD1; CDR3nt: TGTGCCAGCAGCCCTGGGACAGGGTTGGGACCATATGGCTACACCTTC; CDR3aa: CASSPGTGLGPYGYTF
j_gene: TRBJ1-1; v_gene: TRBV7-2; abundance: .; d_gene: .; CDR3nt: TGTGCCAGCAGCTTTTCAACAGGGGAAGCTTTCTTT; CDR3aa: CASSFSTGEAFF
j_gene: TRBJ2-7; v_gene: TRBV15; abundance: .; d_gene: .; CDR3nt: TGTGCCACCAGCAGACTGACAGGGGGCTATAGCGGGAGGAGGGTCTACGAGCAGTACTTC; CDR3aa: CATSRLTGGYSGRRVYEQYF
j_gene: TRBJ1-2; v_gene: TRBV9; abundance: .; d_gene: .; CDR3nt: TGTGCCAGCAGCGTACAGCGTAACTATGGCTACACCTTC; CDR3aa: CASSVQRNYGYTF
j_gene: TRBJ1-1; v_gene: TRBV6-6; abundance: .; d_gene: .; CDR3nt: TGTGCCAGCAATGGGCTCAGGAACACTGAAGCTTTCTTT; CDR3aa: CASNGLRNTEAFF
j_gene: TRBJ1-1; v_gene: TRBV20-1; abundance: many; d_gene: .; CDR3nt: TGCCGTATACAGGGGAACACTGAAGCTTTCTTT; CDR3aa: CRIQGNTEAFF
j_gene: TRBJ1-2; v_gene: TRBV5-1; abundance: .; d_gene: TRBD1; CDR3nt: TGCGCCAGCAGACGAGGACAGGGAGAGAACTATGGCTACACCTTC; CDR3aa: CASRRGQGENYGYTF
j_gene: TRBJ1-1; v_gene: TRBV4-1; abundance: few; d_gene: .; CDR3nt: TGCGCCAGCAGCCAAACTAGACAAAACACTGAAGCTTTCTTT; CDR3aa: CASSQTRQNTEAFF
j_gene: TRBJ2-7; v_gene: TRBV7-8; abundance: .; d_gene: .; CDR3nt: TGTGCCAGCAGCTCCCGGACAGTCTCCTACGAGCAGTACTTC; CDR3aa: CASSSRTVSYEQYF
j_gene: TRBJ1-2; v_gene: TRBV29-1; abundance: .; d_gene: .; CDR3nt: TGCAGCGTTGACAGTAATGGCTACACCTTC; CDR3aa: CSVDSNGYTF
j_gene: TRBJ2-1; v_gene: TRBV7-8; abundance: .; d_gene: .; CDR3nt: TGTGCCAGCAGCTTAGGGAGGAGCAATGAGCAGTTCTTC; CDR3aa: CASSLGRSNEQFF
j_gene: TRBJ1-2; v_gene: TRBV5-6; abundance: .; d_gene: TRBD1; CDR3nt: TGTGCCAGCAGCTTGAAGGGGGCAGGTAACTATGGCTACACCTTC; CDR3aa: CASSLKGAGNYGYTF
j_gene: TRBJ2-1; v_gene: TRBV5-6; abundance: .; d_gene: .; CDR3nt: TGTGCCAGCAGCTTGGTAGGGGGATCCTACAATGAGCAGTTCTTC; CDR3aa: CASSLVGGSYNEQFF
j_gene: TRBJ2-1; v_gene: TRBV5-6; abundance: few; d_gene: TRBD1; CDR3nt: TGTGCCAGCAGCCTCTCCCCGGGACAGGGGGCAGGAAATGAGCAGTTCTTC; CDR3aa: CASSLSPGQGAGNEQFF
j_gene: TRBJ2-6; v_gene: TRBV7-3; abundance: .; d_gene: .; CDR3nt: TGTGCCAGCAGCGCAATAGGACACCTCTCTGGGGCCAACGTCCTGACTTTC; CDR3aa: CASSAIGHLSGANVLTF
j_gene: TRBJ1-6; v_gene: TRBV5-6; abundance: .; d_gene: .; CDR3nt: TGTGCCAGCAGCCCCCGGGATAATTCACCCCTCCACTTT; CDR3aa: CASSPRDNSPLHF
j_gene: TRBJ1-3; v_gene: TRBV30; abundance: .; d_gene: .; CDR3nt: TGTGCCTGGAGTGTAGGGGCAGGATCTGGAAACACCATATATTTT; CDR3aa: CAWSVGAGSGNTIYF
j_gene: TRBJ1-2; v_gene: TRBV30; abundance: .; d_gene: .; CDR3nt: TGTGCCTGGAGTTGGCAGAACTATGGCTACACCTTC; CDR3aa: CAWSWQNYGYTF
j_gene: TRBJ2-2; v_gene: TRBV11-3; abundance: .; d_gene: TRBD2; CDR3nt: TGTGCCAGCAGCGAGACTAGCGTGAACACCGGGGAGCTGTTTTTT; CDR3aa: CASSETSVNTGELFF
j_gene: TRBJ1-1; v_gene: TRBV11-2; abundance: .; d_gene: .; CDR3nt: TGTGCCAGCGGCATCATGAACACTGAAGCTTTCTTT; CDR3aa: CASGIMNTEAFF
j_gene: TRBJ1-6; v_gene: TRBV19; abundance: .; d_gene: .; CDR3nt: TGTGCCAGTAGTTTTCAGGGTTTCGATTCACCCCTCCACTTT; CDR3aa: CASSFQGFDSPLHF
j_gene: TRBJ1-2; v_gene: TRBV5-1; abundance: .; d_gene: .; CDR3nt: TGCGCCAGCAGCTTGTACCGGGATACGGATGGCTACACCTTC; CDR3aa: CASSLYRDTDGYTF
j_gene: TRBJ2-2; v_gene: TRBV5-1; abundance: .; d_gene: .; CDR3nt: TGCGCCAGCAGGTTACAGGAAACCGGGGAGCTGTTTTTT; CDR3aa: CASRLQETGELFF
j_gene: TRBJ1-5; v_gene: TRBV5-1; abundance: .; d_gene: .; CDR3nt: TGCGCCAGCAGCGTGGACAGCTATAGCAATCAGCCCCAGCATTTT; CDR3aa: CASSVDSYSNQPQHF
j_gene: TRBJ1-2; v_gene: TRBV19; abundance: .; d_gene: TRBD1; CDR3nt: TGTGCCAGTAGTCTTAGGGACAGACTCTATGGCTACACCTTC; CDR3aa: CASSLRDRLYGYTF
j_gene: TRBJ1-1; v_gene: TRBV7-8; abundance: .; d_gene: .; CDR3nt: TGTGCCAGCAGCTCCCGGTGGACTGAAGCTTTCTTT; CDR3aa: CASSSRWTEAFF
j_gene: TRBJ1-5; v_gene: TRBV18; abundance: .; d_gene: .; CDR3nt: TGTGCCAGCTCACCCGGGTTTGGCAGGGAGGAACAGCCCCAGCATTTT; CDR3aa: CASSPGFGREEQPQHF
j_gene: TRBJ2-1; v_gene: TRBV6-5; abundance: .; d_gene: TRBD2; CDR3nt: TGTGCCAGCAGTTACTTAACAGCGGGAGGTCGGCAGTTCTTC; CDR3aa: CASSYLTAGGRQFF
j_gene: TRBJ1-2; v_gene: TRBV2; abundance: .; d_gene: TRBD1; CDR3nt: TGTGCCAGCAGTGAAAGGGACAGAGGCTATGGCTACACCTTC; CDR3aa: CASSERDRGYGYTF
j_gene: TRBJ2-2; v_gene: TRBV6-5; abundance: .; d_gene: .; CDR3nt: TGTGCCAGCAGTTACGCACTAGATACCGGGGAGCTGTTTTTT; CDR3aa: CASSYALDTGELFF
j_gene: TRBJ1-1; v_gene: TRBV5-1; abundance: .; d_gene: .; CDR3nt: TGCGCCAGCAGCTTAGGGGCTTCGAACACTGAAGCTTTCTTT; CDR3aa: CASSLGASNTEAFF
j_gene: TRBJ2-5; v_gene: TRBV5-4; abundance: .; d_gene: .; CDR3nt: TGTGCCAGCAGCTTTGCCGGGATTAAAGAGACCCAGTACTTC; CDR3aa: CASSFAGIKETQYF
j_gene: TRBJ2-4; v_gene: TRBV19; abundance: .; d_gene: TRBD1; CDR3nt: TGTGCCAGTAGTGGGACAGGGAAAAACATTCAGTACTTC; CDR3aa: CASSGTGKNIQYF
j_gene: TRBJ2-5; v_gene: TRBV19; abundance: .; d_gene: .; CDR3nt: TGTGCCAGTAGTTTACAAGGCCCCCGGGGGACCCAGTACTTC; CDR3aa: CASSLQGPRGTQYF
j_gene: TRBJ1-2; v_gene: TRBV9; abundance: .; d_gene: .; CDR3nt: TGTGCCAGCAGCTTGACTACGAGGAACTATGGCTACACCTTC; CDR3aa: CASSLTTRNYGYTF
j_gene: TRBJ1-3; v_gene: TRBV11-2; abundance: .; d_gene: TRBD1; CDR3nt: TGTGCCAGCAGCTTCAGGTGGGACAGGGGACAAAGTTCTGGAAACACCATATATTTT; CDR3aa: CASSFRWDRGQSSGNTIYF
j_gene: TRBJ2-1; v_gene: TRBV11-1; abundance: .; d_gene: .; CDR3nt: TGTGCCAGCAGCTTATATGACACAAGTTACTACAATGAGCAGTTCTTC; CDR3aa: CASSLYDTSYYNEQFF
j_gene: TRBJ1-2; v_gene: TRBV4-1; abundance: .; d_gene: .; CDR3nt: TGCGCCAGCAGCCAAGGAAAGGGGTGGAACTATGGCTACACCTTC; CDR3aa: CASSQGKGWNYGYTF
j_gene: TRBJ2-7; v_gene: TRBV11-2; abundance: few; d_gene: .; CDR3nt: TGTGCCAGCATCCAGACGCCTGGGGGACTTCGAGAGCAGTACTTC; CDR3aa: CASIQTPGGLREQYF
j_gene: TRBJ2-5; v_gene: TRBV5-1; abundance: .; d_gene: .; CDR3nt: TGCGCCAGCAGCTTATCTCCCCGAGGGACTCAACAAGAGACCCAGTACTTC; CDR3aa: CASSLSPRGTQQETQYF
j_gene: TRBJ1-2; v_gene: TRBV24-1; abundance: .; d_gene: .; CDR3nt: TGTGCCACCAGTGACCATAAGGCAGCCCGGGGCTATGGCTACACCTTC; CDR3aa: CATSDHKAARGYGYTF